This is a list of T cell receptor beta chains from one sample in a study of neurological immune-mediated disorders. TCRdb re-called the 5' RACE reads through MiXCR, storing one row per CDR3 protein. The data show 64,000 or so distinct CDR3 sequences, 10% to 13% seen once. Input material: PBMCs. The receptors derive from a man aged 25 to 40 in good health. The conserved cysteine and the conserved F or W are not part of the CDR3 here.

v_call | cdr3_aa
TRBV12-3/TRBV12-4 | ASSKRWGQKNYEQY
TRBV28 | ASIRTVNTEAF
TRBV20-1 | SARWTEGYNEQF
TRBV5-1 | ASSLSLNTEAF
TRBV28 | ASAVTIFYEQY
TRBV11-3 | ASSPPWGGNNEQF
TRBV4-1 | ASSLRDGLGEQY
TRBV28 | ASSYRKTGGYGNTIY
TRBV20-1 | SASPLKSNQPQH
TRBV19 | ASSTGQGNYEQY
TRBV30 | AWSRDRSEQY
TRBV20-1 | SAKDRGEVKWEQY
TRBV7-3 | GSSLYPGTGTEQY
TRBV7-8 | ASSLVGQFTEAF
TRBV6-5 | ASSTTQGTTSPLH
TRBV7-2 | ASSPDPQGNTIY
TRBV30 | AWTGTGGWGEQY
TRBV5-5 | ASSLAGVQETQY
TRBV11-2 | ASSYSGTDSYGYT
TRBV15 | ATSREPNVISGDTQY
TRBV3-1 | ASSPGVAGGDEQF
TRBV15 | ATSSYNEQF
TRBV5-1 | ASSLVGPYEQY
TRBV7-6 | ASSLATGGLYNEQF
TRBV5-1 | ASSFGLAGGISYNEQF
TRBV27 | ASSSTDSQETQY
TRBV18 | ASARDRNDYEQY
TRBV28 | ASSLWGGRAGPYNEQF